The 10 T cell receptor beta chains below all came from one sample that was sequenced in a study of STAT3 mutations in large granular lymphocyte leukemia. Produced via immunoSEQ multiplex PCR; TCRdb's table is partial and in-frame only. The profile shows about 13,000 clones, approximately 88% of them singletons. Antigens for these TCRs are unknown. General study findings and limits: Every T-LGLL patient had at least one immunodominant TCRbeta clonotype.

What was sequenced was PBMCs. All receptors derive from a human donor with T large granular lymphocyte leukemia. Some clones in this sample may be carry-over from other donors' samples.

The genes are TRBV12-5 and TRBJ2-1; D is possibly TRBD1 (6 bases). Germline V CDR1 and CDR2: LGHNT, FRNRAP. The V and J ends lost 2 bases and 8 bases respectively, with 10 bases between them. This CDR3 is 13 amino acids long. The CDR3 bases are TGTGCTAGTGGTTTGTACAGGGCTGATGAGCAGTTCTTC. This sequence encodes CASGLYRADEQFF. Combining the CDR3 with reference TRBV12-5 and TRBJ2-1 gives the whole variable domain DARVTQTPRHKVTEMGQEVTMRCQPILGHNTVFWYRQTMMQGLELLAYFRNRAPLDDSGMPKDRFSAEMPDATLATLKIQPSEPRDSAVYFCASGLYRADEQFFGPGTRLTVL.

The chain carries TRBV6-5 and TRBJ1-1; weak D call: TRBD1 (6 bases). The germline V and J ends were trimmed by 2 bases and 10 bases, with 14 bases remaining between them. CDR3 length: 13 residues. The V gene's germline CDR1 is MNHEY and CDR2 SVGAGI. CDR3 loop: CASSYLDSFGAFF. DNA for the CDR3: TGTGCCAGCAGTTACCTGGACAGTTTCGGAGCTTTCTTT.

The chain is built from TRBV30 and TRBJ2-7, with D hard to call. CDR1 and CDR2 (germline): GTSNPN, SVGIG (reference sequence). This CDR3 is 14 amino acids long. V was cut by 3 bases and J by 4 bases, with 16 bases left in between. The CDR3 DNA sequence: TGTGCCTGGAGAGGCCCCGGCAGCGATTACGAGCAGTACTTC. Its protein is CAWRGPGSDYEQYF.

The chain uses TRBV7-9 and TRBJ1-1, with D perhaps matching TRBD1 (6 bases). Trimming cost V 5 bases and J 1 base, with 14 bases left between them. The germline gives CDR1 SEHNR, CDR2 FQNEAQ (reference sequence). The CDR3 contains 15 residues. The DNA for the CDR3 is TGTGCCAGCAGCCCCTTACAGGGTAAGAACACTGAAGCTTTCTTT. This translates into CASSPLQGKNTEAFF. The full variable domain, in which reference TRBV7-9 and TRBJ1-1 provide the parts outside the CDR3, is DTGVSQNPRHKITKRGQNVTFRCDPISEHNRLYWYRQTLGQGPEFLTYFQNEAQLEKSRLLSDRFSAERPKGSFSTLEIQRTEQGDSAMYLCASSPLQGKNTEAFFGQGTRLTVV.

The gene calls are TRBV4-2 and TRBJ1-1, with D hard to call. In germline, CDR1 is LGHNA, CDR2 YNFKEQ. The CDR3 is 13 amino acids. V lost 1 base and J lost 10, with 13 bases in between. The CDR3 DNA reads TGTGCCAGCAGCCAAGTTATTGGCACAGTAGCTTTCTTT. Encoded protein: CASSQVIGTVAFF.

This clone was counted only a few times. The CDR3 sequence is CASSLRVSGSGYEQYF. CDR3 coding DNA: TGTGCCAGCAGCTTACGGGTGAGCGGGAGCGGGTACGAGCAGTACTTC. The chain carries TRBV7-2 and TRBJ2-7; 8 nucleotides line up with TRBD2. With V trimmed by 2 bases and J by 4 bases, 10 bases remained unmatched. This CDR3 contains 16 residues. The germline CDR1 and CDR2 sequences are SGHTA and FQGNSA.

This sequence joins TRBV19 and TRBJ2-1; D is undetermined. CDR3 size: 12 residues. V was cut by 10 bases and J by 9 bases, with 16 bases left in between. Germline CDR1 is LNHDA and CDR2 is SQIVND (reference sequence). The CDR3 nucleotides are TGTGCCACCCGGACCGCGCCATCTGAGCAGTTCTTC. It translates to CATRTAPSEQFF.

The chain has TRBV6-5 and TRBJ1-1, with a possible D match to TRBD1 (6 bases). CDR1 MNHEY and CDR2 SVGAGI come from the germline V gene. The CDR3 contains 16 residues. V was trimmed by 2 bases and J by 2 bases, leaving 15 bases between them. CDR3 DNA sequence: TGTGCCAGCAGTTACCCCTCCGAGACAGGTAACACTGAAGCTTTCTTT. Amino acid sequence: CASSYPSETGNTEAFF.

The chain recombines TRBV5-1 with TRBJ1-4; 8 positions match TRBD1. Germline CDR1 is SGHRS and CDR2 is YFSETQ. The CDR3 contains 16 residues. V lost 3 bases and J lost 5; bases outside the gene matches: 9. CDR3 coding DNA: TGCGCCAGCAGCTACGGACAGGGCGGTGTAAATGAAAAACTGTTTTTT. This gives the protein CASSYGQGGVNEKLFF.

The genes are TRBV30 and TRBJ1-1; D is possibly TRBD1 (6 bases). With 3 bases removed from V and 1 base from J, the gap between germline ends came to 12 bases. Per the germline V gene, CDR1 is GTSNPN and CDR2 is SVGIG (reference sequence). The length of the CDR3 is 14 residues. This chain's CDR3 is CAWSRGRTNTEAFF. The DNA of the CDR3 is TGTGCCTGGAGCCGGGGGCGGACGAACACTGAAGCTTTCTTT.